This TCR beta chain came from a study of identical twins. Whole-study results and caveats: The study found excess low generation probability among twin-shared out-of-frame alpha sequences.

The cDNA had a unique molecular identifier and a template-switch universal primer site. One entry per CDR3 protein, called by TCRdb with MiXCR from the 5' RACE reads. The sample lists about 500,000 distinct CDR3 sequences; 13% to 15% were seen once. Donors uniformly comprised healthy Caucasians. This clonotype was seen more than once but under ten times. Its antigen is not identified. This sample also belongs to another study, concerning yellow fever vaccine responses in identical twins.

This sequence was found in a woman aged 18-35 years in good health. The sequencing input was CD4+ T cells sorted from blood.

CDR3 DNA sequence: TGTGCCAGCAGCCAAGATGGACTAGCGCCTAGCACAGATACGCAGTATTTT. This codes for CASSQDGLAPSTDTQYF. This chain joins TRBV3-1 and TRBJ2-3, with 9 bases fitting TRBD2. The CDR3 length is 17 residues. V shed 0 bases, J shed 0 bases, and the junction held 4 bases outside the gene matches. The germline gives CDR1 LGHDT, CDR2 YNNKEL (reference sequence).